The 16 T cell receptor beta chains listed next were all sequenced from one sample in a study of T-cell memory formation after mild COVID-19. From the 5' RACE reads, TCRdb called clonotypes with MiXCR, one entry per CDR3 protein. The sample shows 40,000 to 60,000 distinct CDR3 sequences, roughly a quarter of them seen only once. Sequencing input: PBMCs or a T cell subset sorted from them (not recorded which). Every receptor here comes from a man between 18 and 29 years old who had mild COVID-19 (a few samples of this study predate the infection). Cell type and time point are not known.

This clonotype was seen a few times. The chain carries TRBV9 and TRBJ2-1; maybe TRBD2 (7 bases). Deletions cut 0 bases from V and 5 bases from J, with 15 bases between. The germline V gene encodes CDR1 SGDLS and CDR2 YYNGEE. The CDR3 runs to 16 residues. The CDR3, as DNA: TGTGCCAGCAGCGTAGCCTCCGCGGGGGCAGACAATGAGCAGTTCTTC. This gives the protein CASSVASAGADNEQFF.

This clonotype has a handful of counts. The genes are TRBV28 and TRBJ2-3, with D maybe TRBD1 (5 bases). CDR1 and CDR2 from the germline V gene are MDHEN and SYDVKM. This CDR3 region has 17 residues. V lost 5 bases to trimming and J lost 0 bases, with 18 bases between them. The CDR3 loop is CASSLLLGVDSTDTQYF. The CDR3 coding sequence is TGTGCCAGCAGTCTTTTGTTAGGGGTCGACAGCACAGATACGCAGTATTTT.

In this sample, this clonotype turned up a few times. The chain employs TRBV6-2 or TRBV6-3 and TRBJ2-7; 7 bases are a match to TRBD1. The CDR3 spans 14 residues. J gave up 0 bases and V 5 bases, and 4 bases lay outside the gene matches. Germline CDR1 reads MNHEY; CDR2 reads SVGEGT. This chain's CDR3 is CASSEQGSSYEQYV. In nucleotides, the CDR3 is TGTGCCAGCAGTGAACAGGGGAGCTCCTACGAGCAGTACGTC.

The chain recombines TRBV29-1 with TRBJ2-1, with D possibly matching TRBD2 (6 bases). Germline V gene data show CDR1 as SQVTM and CDR2 as ANQGSEA. CDR3 size: 15 residues. V was shortened by 2 bases and J by 5 bases, with 16 bases between the two germline ends. The CDR3 nucleotides read TGCAGCGTTGAAAGGAGGGGTATTGCGGACAATGAGCAGTTCTTC. Protein sequence: CSVERRGIADNEQFF.

The J gene is TRBJ2-6, the V gene TRBV5-1; D is unclear. This CDR3 has 14 amino acids. Trimming shortened V by 1 base and J by 0 bases, and 2 bases separated the two germline ends. Per the germline V gene, CDR1 is SGHRS and CDR2 is YFSETQ. CDR3 sequence (DNA): TGCGCCAGCAGCTTGTACTCTGGGGCCAACGTCCTGACTTTC. The encoded protein is CASSLYSGANVLTF.

This clonotype was found a few times. CDR3 loop: CSARPRLAGASYEQYV. CDR3 bases: TGCAGTGCTCGTCCACGACTAGCGGGGGCCTCCTACGAGCAGTACGTC. The V call is TRBV20-1, the J call TRBJ2-7, with 12 positions matching TRBD2. Germline values: CDR1 DFQATT, CDR2 SNEGSKA (reference sequence). The CDR3 length is 16 residues. V shed 5 bases and J 0 bases; nucleotides not matched to a gene: 8.

A few counts support this clonotype. The J gene is TRBJ2-7, the V gene TRBV7-2, with a tentative D call TRBD2 (5 bases). The ends were cut back, 4 bases at V and 0 bases at J, with 10 bases in the middle. The CDR3 consists of 14 residues. Germline CDR1 SGHTA, CDR2 FQGNSA. The CDR3 DNA reads TGTGCCAGCAGCTCGGAGGTGGGCTCCTACGAGCAGTACTTC. Amino acids: CASSSEVGSYEQYF.

This clonotype qualifies as medium-sized (0.01 to 0.1%). CDR3: CASSLGWTGVNYGYTF. Here the CDR3 DNA reads TGCGCCAGCAGCTTGGGCTGGACAGGGGTTAACTATGGCTACACCTTC. The chain links TRBV5-1 to TRBJ1-2, with 9 positions matching TRBD1. The CDR3 consists of 16 residues. The germline V gene encodes CDR1 SGHRS and CDR2 YFSETQ. J lost 1 base, V lost 0 bases, and 4 bases had no gene match.

CDR3 amino acids: CASSLARGRRVETQYF. The CDR3 DNA follows: TGTGCCAGCAGCTTAGCGAGGGGACGTAGAGTCGAGACCCAGTACTTC. The chain uses TRBV7-9 and TRBJ2-5, with D perhaps TRBD1 or TRBD2 (5 bases each). CDR3 length: 16 residues. Per the germline V gene, CDR1 is SEHNR and CDR2 is FQNEAQ (reference sequence). Trimming stripped 0 bases from V and 5 bases from J, with 16 bases between.

The V gene is TRBV6-6, the J gene TRBJ2-5, with 8 nucleotides matching TRBD2. V trimming: 1 base; J trimming: 3 bases; junction bases outside the gene matches: 4. Germline assignment: CDR1 MNHNY and CDR2 SVGAGI (reference sequence). The CDR3 covers 15 residues. CDR3 sequence: CASSYLAGGEETQYF. CDR3 nucleotide sequence: TGTGCCAGCAGTTACTTGGCGGGGGGAGAAGAGACCCAGTACTTC.

V usage is TRBV6-2 or TRBV6-3 and J usage is TRBJ2-7; perhaps TRBD1 as D (7 bases). The V end was cut by 6 bases, the J end by 5 bases, with 14 bases between. CDR1 is MNHEY, CDR2 SVGEGT, per germline. The CDR3 is 13 residues long. The CDR3: CASRKSRGDEQYV. The CDR3 region has the DNA TGTGCCAGCAGAAAATCCAGGGGGGACGAGCAGTACGTC.

The V call is TRBV9, the J call TRBJ2-3, with D maybe TRBD2 (5 bases). The germline V gene has CDR1 SGDLS and CDR2 YYNGEE. The V end lost 0 bases, the J end lost 5 bases, and 19 bases lay between the germline ends. This CDR3 contains 17 residues. CDR3 DNA sequence: TGTGCCAGCAGCGTAGGTGGTATGAAGAATCGGGGAGATACGCAGTATTTT. This translates into CASSVGGMKNRGDTQYF.

This clonotype was seen a few times. This chain uses TRBV5-4 with TRBJ2-1, with 13 positions matching TRBD2. V gave up 5 bases and J gave up 5 bases; unmatched junction bases: 4. This CDR3 has 15 amino acids. Germline values: CDR1 SGHNT, CDR2 YYREEE (reference sequence). The chain's CDR3 is CASSSTSGGHNEQFF. The CDR3 DNA reads as TGTGCCAGCAGTTCGACTAGCGGGGGGCACAATGAGCAGTTCTTC.

The chain recombines TRBV6-2 or TRBV6-3 with TRBJ2-1, with D unresolved. The length of the CDR3 is 11 residues. V was clipped by 5 bases and J by 6 bases, with 5 bases between them. Germline loops: CDR1 MNHEY, CDR2 SVGEGT. CDR3 protein: CASSAFNEQFF. Here the CDR3 DNA reads TGTGCCAGCAGTGCTTTCAATGAGCAGTTCTTC.

This clonotype occurred once. The chain carries TRBV9 and TRBJ2-7; 9 bases align to TRBD1. The CDR3 runs to 15 residues. V was clipped by 3 bases and J by 4 bases; unmatched bases: 8. CDR1 is SGDLS and CDR2 is YYNGEE in the germline V gene. The CDR3 protein is CASSGDRGGGYEQYV. The CDR3, as DNA: TGTGCCAGCAGCGGAGACAGGGGGGGAGGATACGAGCAGTACGTC.

The gene calls are TRBV6-5 and TRBJ2-4, with D perhaps TRBD2 (6 bases). The V and J ends lost 2 bases and 4 bases respectively, with 6 bases between them. The CDR3 is 13 amino acids. The germline V gene has CDR1 MNHEY and CDR2 SVGAGI. The CDR3 spells CASSYGGKNIQYF. The CDR3, as DNA: TGTGCCAGCAGTTACGGGGGGAAAAACATTCAGTACTTC.